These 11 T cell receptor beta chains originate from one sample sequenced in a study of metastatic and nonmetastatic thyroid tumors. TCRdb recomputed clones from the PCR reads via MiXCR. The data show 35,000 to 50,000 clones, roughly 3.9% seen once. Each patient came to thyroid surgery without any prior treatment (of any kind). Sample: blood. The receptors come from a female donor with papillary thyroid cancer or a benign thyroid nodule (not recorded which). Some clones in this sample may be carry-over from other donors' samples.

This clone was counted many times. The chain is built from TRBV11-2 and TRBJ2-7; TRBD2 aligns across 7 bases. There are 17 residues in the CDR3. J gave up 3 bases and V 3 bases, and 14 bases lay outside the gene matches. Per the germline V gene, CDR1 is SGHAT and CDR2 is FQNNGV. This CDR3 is CASSLPCKEGLIYEQYF. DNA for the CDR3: TGTGCCAGCAGCTTGCCTTGTAAAGAGGGACTAATCTACGAGCAGTACTTC.

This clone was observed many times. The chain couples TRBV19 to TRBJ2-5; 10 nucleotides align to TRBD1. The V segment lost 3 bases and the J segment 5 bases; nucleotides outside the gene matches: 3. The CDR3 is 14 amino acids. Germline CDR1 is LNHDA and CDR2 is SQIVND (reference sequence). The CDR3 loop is CASSMTGGRETQYF. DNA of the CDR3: TGTGCCAGTAGTATGACAGGGGGCCGGGAGACCCAGTACTTC.

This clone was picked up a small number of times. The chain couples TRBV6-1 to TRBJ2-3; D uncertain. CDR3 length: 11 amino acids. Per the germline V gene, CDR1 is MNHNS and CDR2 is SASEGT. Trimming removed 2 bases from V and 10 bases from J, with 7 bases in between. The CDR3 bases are TGTGCCAGCAGTGAAACGGTAGCGCAGTATTTT. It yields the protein CASSETVAQYF.

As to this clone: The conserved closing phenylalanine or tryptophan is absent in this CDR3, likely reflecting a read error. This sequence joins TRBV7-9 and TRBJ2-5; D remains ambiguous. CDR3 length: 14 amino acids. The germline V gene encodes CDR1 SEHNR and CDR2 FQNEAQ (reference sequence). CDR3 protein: CASSFLSVLEPQYL. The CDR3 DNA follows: TGTGCCAGCAGCTTCCTTTCGGTGTTAGAGCCCCAGTACTTG.

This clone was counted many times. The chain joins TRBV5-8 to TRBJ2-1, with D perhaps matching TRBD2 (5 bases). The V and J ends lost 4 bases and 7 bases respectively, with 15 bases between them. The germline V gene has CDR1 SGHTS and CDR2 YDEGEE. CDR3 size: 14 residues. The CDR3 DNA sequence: TGTGCCAGCAGCCCCTGGGGAGAGGAAAATGAGCAGTTCTTC. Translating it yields CASSPWGEENEQFF.

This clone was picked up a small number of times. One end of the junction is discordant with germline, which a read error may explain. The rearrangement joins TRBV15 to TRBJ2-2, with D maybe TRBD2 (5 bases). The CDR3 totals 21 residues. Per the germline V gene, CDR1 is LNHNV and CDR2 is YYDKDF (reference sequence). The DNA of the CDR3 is TGTGCCGCCAGCAGAGAAAGGACTCGCCGACGTATGGTATCGAACACCGGGGAGCTGTTTTTT. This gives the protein CAASRERTRRRMVSNTGELFF.

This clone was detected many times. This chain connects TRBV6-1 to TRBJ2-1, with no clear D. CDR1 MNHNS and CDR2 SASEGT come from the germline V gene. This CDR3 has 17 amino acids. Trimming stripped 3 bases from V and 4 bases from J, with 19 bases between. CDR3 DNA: TGTGCCAGCAGTGACTCAGTTGGGGTCTCGAAGTACAATGAGCAGTTCTTC. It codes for CASSDSVGVSKYNEQFF.

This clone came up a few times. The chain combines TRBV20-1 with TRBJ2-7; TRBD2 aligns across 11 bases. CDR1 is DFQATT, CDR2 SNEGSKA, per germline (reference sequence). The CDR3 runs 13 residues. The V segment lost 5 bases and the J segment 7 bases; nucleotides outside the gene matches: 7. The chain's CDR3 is CSALSGGAWEQYF. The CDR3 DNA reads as TGCAGTGCTCTTAGCGGGGGGGCCTGGGAGCAGTACTTC.

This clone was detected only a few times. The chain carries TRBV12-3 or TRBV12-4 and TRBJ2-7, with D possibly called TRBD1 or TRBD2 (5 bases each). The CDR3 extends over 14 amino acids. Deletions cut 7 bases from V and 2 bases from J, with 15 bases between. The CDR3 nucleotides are TGTGCCAGCACCCCTCTCCTGGGGGCCTACGAGCAGTACTTC. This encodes CASTPLLGAYEQYF.

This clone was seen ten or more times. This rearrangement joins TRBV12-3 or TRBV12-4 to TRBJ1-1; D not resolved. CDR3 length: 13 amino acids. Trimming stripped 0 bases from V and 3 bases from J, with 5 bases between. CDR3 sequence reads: CASSLAGYTEAFF. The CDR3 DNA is TGTGCCAGCAGTTTAGCTGGGTACACTGAAGCTTTCTTT.

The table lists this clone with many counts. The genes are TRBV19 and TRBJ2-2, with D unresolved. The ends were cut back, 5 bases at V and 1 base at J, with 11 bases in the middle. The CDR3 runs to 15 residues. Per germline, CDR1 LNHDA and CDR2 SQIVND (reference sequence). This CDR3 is CASSLSGRNTGELFF. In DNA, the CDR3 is TGTGCCAGTAGTCTGAGTGGCAGGAACACCGGGGAGCTGTTTTTT.